This TCR beta chain came from a study of cytomegalovirus exposure and HLA in healthy donors. Concerning this clone itself: Its matching antigen is unknown.

PCR employed 60 Vbeta and 13 Jbeta primers. The assay was immunoSEQ multiplex PCR, and TCRdb's table has in-frame clones only and misses some. The sample yields 45,000 to 55,000 clones, of which the top ten take up 20% to 30%. CDR3 length: 11 residues. The germline V gene encodes CDR1 MNHNS and CDR2 SASEGT. V shed 6 bases and J shed 11 bases, with 13 bases lying between them. Points from the study as a whole: Clonal expansion was found to be greater in HLA-associated TCR beta chains than in equally common others in a later analysis.

Specimen: PBMCs. This receptor was obtained from a middle-aged man in good health and CMV-seropositive. This sequence joins TRBV6-1 and TRBJ1-1; D unresolved. The CDR3: CASRWSSWAFF. CDR3 in DNA: TGTGCCAGCAGATGGAGCTCGTGGGCTTTCTTT.